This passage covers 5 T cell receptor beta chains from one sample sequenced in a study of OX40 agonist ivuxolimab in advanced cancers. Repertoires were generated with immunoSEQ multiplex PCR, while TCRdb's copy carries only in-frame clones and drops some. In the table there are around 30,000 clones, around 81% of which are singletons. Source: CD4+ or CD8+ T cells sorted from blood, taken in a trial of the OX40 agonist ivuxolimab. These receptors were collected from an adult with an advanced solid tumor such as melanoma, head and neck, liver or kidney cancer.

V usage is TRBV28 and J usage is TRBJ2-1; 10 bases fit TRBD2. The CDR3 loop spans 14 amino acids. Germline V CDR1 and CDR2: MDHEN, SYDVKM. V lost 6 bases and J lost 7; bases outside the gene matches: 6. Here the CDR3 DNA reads TGTGCCAGCAGAACTAGCGGGGAGTGGAATGAGCAGTTCTTC. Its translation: CASRTSGEWNEQFF.

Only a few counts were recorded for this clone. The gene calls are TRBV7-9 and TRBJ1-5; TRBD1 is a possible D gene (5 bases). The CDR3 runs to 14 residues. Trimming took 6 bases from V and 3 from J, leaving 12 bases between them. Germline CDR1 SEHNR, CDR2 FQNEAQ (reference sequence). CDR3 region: CASRSTGNNQPQHF. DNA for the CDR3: TGTGCCAGCAGGTCAACAGGTAACAATCAGCCCCAGCATTTT.

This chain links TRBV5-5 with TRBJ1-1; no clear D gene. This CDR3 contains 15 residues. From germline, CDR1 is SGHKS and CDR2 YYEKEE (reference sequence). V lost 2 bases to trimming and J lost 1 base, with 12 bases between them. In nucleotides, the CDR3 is TGTGCCAGCAGCTTCCATTGGGCAGGGAACACTGAAGCTTTCTTT. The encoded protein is CASSFHWAGNTEAFF.

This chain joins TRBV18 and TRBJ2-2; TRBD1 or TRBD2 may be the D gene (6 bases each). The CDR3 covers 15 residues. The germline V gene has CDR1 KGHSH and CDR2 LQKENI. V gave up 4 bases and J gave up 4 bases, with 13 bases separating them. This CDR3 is CASSLRTAGTGELFF. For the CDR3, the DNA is TGTGCCAGCTCACTTCGGACAGCGGGCACCGGGGAGCTGTTTTTT.

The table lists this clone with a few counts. This chain's CDR3 is CASSAAYEQYF. In DNA form, the CDR3 reads TGTGCCTCCTCGGCGGCCTACGAGCAGTACTTC. The gene calls are TRBV30 and TRBJ2-7; D remains unclear. The CDR3 length is 11 residues. Per the germline V gene, CDR1 is GTSNPN and CDR2 is SVGIG (reference sequence). V was shortened by 7 bases and J by 2 bases, with 9 bases between the two germline ends.